The clone carrying this T cell receptor (beta chain) has ten or more counts. Its antigen is currently unknown. Documented time point: patch test 2, 6 weeks after DPC sensitization. The treatment is: therapeutic diphenylcyclopropenone sensitization with weekly scalp DPC. The data are from a study of human T cells and chemical hapten exposure. For the study at large: The sensitizer, 2% DPC, was used on around 2 cm by around 2 cm of upper inner arm skin.

Unique molecular identifiers were linked by the library to individual cDNA molecules. TCRdb called the RACE reads again in MiXCR, with one record for every CDR3 protein. There are fewer than 100,000 distinct CDR3 sequences in the sample; roughly a tenth occur only once, and 2% to 2.5% lies in the top ten. Study-level findings and limits: The number of TCRs over 1 in 1000 frequency stayed unchanged after DPC. There was a positive correlation between PT1 expanded TCR counts and patch test score.

This TCR was recovered from a woman aged 40 to 50 with alopecia areata. Some clones in this sample may be carry-over from other donors' samples. The sample consisted of whole blood, taken in connection with sensitization to the hapten diphenylcyclopropenone (DPC).

The CDR3 nucleotides are TGTGCCAGCAGCTCCTGGGTGGTGACAGGGGGCGACGCCTCTGGGGCCAACGTCCTGACTTTC. It yields the protein CASSSWVVTGGDASGANVLTF. The chain couples TRBV7-2 to TRBJ2-6, with 10 bases matching TRBD1. Germline CDR1 is SGHTA and CDR2 is FQGNSA. V gave up 4 bases and J gave up 0 bases; unmatched junction bases: 15. The CDR3 loop spans 21 amino acids.